The source of this T cell receptor beta chain is a study of blood T cell repertoires in COVID-19. At the level of the study: T cells, B-cell-depleted T cells, or PBMCs provided the cDNA or gDNA that served as material.

The CDR3 totals 20 residues. Germline V CDR1 and CDR2: MNHNS, SASEGT. After removal of 0 bases from V and 1 base from J, the junction contained 14 bases not matched to a gene. The Seattle site enrolled patients during active infection and followed them longitudinally. Under the authors' procedure: Estimation of nucleated cell counts was performed using reference gene primer amplification. The table came from immunoSEQ multiplex PCR; TCRdb's copy has only in-frame clones and leaves some out. The D gene and trimming were derived from the DNA, and the V and J assignments and clone size from that table. In the table there are 250,000 to 350,000 clones, approximately 88% of which are singletons.

Sample: peripheral blood. This receptor was obtained from a human donor with COVID-19, enrolled during active disease. The donor label of this sample is uncertain. The chain joins TRBV6-1 to TRBJ1-5, with 8 bases identical to TRBD1. The CDR3 DNA reads as TGTGCCAGCAGTGAAGCGCTTCGAGGACAGGGCAAAGGGAGCAATCAGCCCCAGCATTTT. Translating gives CASSEALRGQGKGSNQPQHF.